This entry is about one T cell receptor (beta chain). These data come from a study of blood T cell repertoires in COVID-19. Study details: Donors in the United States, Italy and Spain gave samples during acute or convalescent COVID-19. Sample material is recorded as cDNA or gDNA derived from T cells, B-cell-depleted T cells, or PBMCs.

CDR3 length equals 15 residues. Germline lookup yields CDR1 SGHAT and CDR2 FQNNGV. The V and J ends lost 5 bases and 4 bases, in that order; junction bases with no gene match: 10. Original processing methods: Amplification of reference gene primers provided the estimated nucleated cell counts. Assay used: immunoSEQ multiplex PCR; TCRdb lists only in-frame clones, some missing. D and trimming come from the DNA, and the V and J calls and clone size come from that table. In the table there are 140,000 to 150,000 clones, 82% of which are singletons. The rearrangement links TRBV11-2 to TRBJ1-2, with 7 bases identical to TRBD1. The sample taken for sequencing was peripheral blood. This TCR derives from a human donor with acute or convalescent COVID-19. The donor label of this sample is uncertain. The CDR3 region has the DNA TGTGCCAGCAGCCCAAACGGACAGGCAGGCTATGGCTACACCTTC. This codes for CASSPNGQAGYGYTF.